These T cell receptor beta chains were read from a single sample in a study of CD8 T cells in ankylosing spondylitis. TCRdb itself ran the 5' RACE reads through MiXCR, one entry per CDR3 protein. The sample lists 210,000 or so distinct CDR3 sequences; more than 25% were seen once. Sequenced material: blood, either unsorted or a sorted T cell fraction (not recorded which). The source is a male donor with ankylosing spondylitis or in good health (not recorded which). CDR3s include the opening cysteine and the closing phenylalanine or tryptophan. A D gene is named only where the DNA matches it firmly. A row's size may be missing; if present it is once, few, many or a size class.

NA,13,NA,TRBV5-4,TRBJ2-4,TGTGCCAGCAGCTTGCTTGACAAAGGCATTCAGTACTTC,CASSLLDKGIQYF
TRBD2,14,few,TRBV10-3,TRBJ2-1,TGTGCCATGAAACCTAGCGGGAGGGGAGATGAGCAGTTCTTC,CAMKPSGRGDEQFF
NA,12,many,TRBV29-1,TRBJ2-1,TGCAGCGTTGATATTTACGGGAATGAGCAGTTCTTC,CSVDIYGNEQFF
NA,13,many,TRBV4-2,TRBJ1-3,TGTGCCAGCAGGCAATCAGATAGTAGCACCATATATTTT,CASRQSDSSTIYF
TRBD2,14,few,TRBV29-1,TRBJ2-7,TGCAGCGTTGAACGGGGGGTTAGCTCCTACGAGCAGTACTTC,CSVERGVSSYEQYF
TRBD1,17,many,TRBV27,TRBJ1-2,TGTGCCAGCAAAAAGGCTCACGGAGGGACAGGGGACTATGGCTACACCTTC,CASKKAHGGTGDYGYTF
TRBD1,14,many,TRBV7-2,TRBJ1-2,TGTGCCAGCAGCTTAGGTACAGGGGACCATGGCTACACCTTC,CASSLGTGDHGYTF
NA,15,NA,TRBV12-3/TRBV12-4,TRBJ1-5,TGTGCCAGCAATAGCCCCGGCCACGGAAATCAGCCCCAGCATTTT,CASNSPGHGNQPQHF
TRBD1,13,NA,TRBV6-5,TRBJ2-7,TGTGCCAGCAGTTCTGGACAGGCGCTAGAGCAGTACTTC,CASSSGQALEQYF
NA,14,many,TRBV9,TRBJ1-6,TGTGCCAGCAGCCCCCGAGGGAACAATTCACCCCTCCACTTT,CASSPRGNNSPLHF
NA,13,NA,TRBV28,TRBJ1-2,TGTGCCAGCAGATCGACAGTTAACTATGGCTACACCTTC,CASRSTVNYGYTF
NA,14,NA,TRBV6-5,TRBJ2-7,TGTGCCAGCAGTTACTTCCGGGGATCCTACGAGCAGTACTTC,CASSYFRGSYEQYF
NA,14,many,TRBV5-1,TRBJ1-1,TGCGCCAGCAGCTTGGTGGGGGGGAGCACTGAAGCTTTCTTT,CASSLVGGSTEAFF
NA,15,NA,TRBV4-3,TRBJ2-1,TGCGCCAGCAGCCAAGGGGACCTCTCCTACAATGAGCAGTTCTTC,CASSQGDLSYNEQFF
NA,15,many,TRBV7-2,TRBJ2-7,TGTGCCAGCAGCTTAACTTCGGGACACCCTTACGAGCAGTACTTC,CASSLTSGHPYEQYF
NA,15,many,TRBV7-2,TRBJ2-7,TGTGCCAGCAGCCTGTCCAGGACTTCCTCCTACGAGCAGTACTTC,CASSLSRTSSYEQYF
NA,14,many,TRBV4-2,TRBJ1-5,TGTGCCAGCAGCCAAGATCTTTTGAATCAGCCCCAGCATTTT,CASSQDLLNQPQHF
NA,15,NA,TRBV3-1,TRBJ2-2,TGTGCCAGCTGCCAAGGGCCAGCGGTAACCGGGGAGCTGTTTTTT,CASCQGPAVTGELFF
NA,14,many,TRBV20-1,TRBJ1-1,TGCAGTGCCAATCGGGGGGGGCAGAACACTGAAGCTTTCTTT,CSANRGGQNTEAFF
TRBD1,15,many,TRBV6-5,TRBJ2-7,TGTGCCAGCAGTTCCACAGGACAGGGAACGTACGAGCAGTACTTC,CASSSTGQGTYEQYF
TRBD2,15,NA,TRBV12-3/TRBV12-4,TRBJ2-7,TGTGCCAGCCCTTCCAGCGGGAGAATCGGGTACGAGCAGTACTTC,CASPSSGRIGYEQYF
NA,15,NA,TRBV5-1,TRBJ2-5,TGCGCCAGCAGCTGGTTCAGGGCGCCCCGGGAGACCCAGTACTTC,CASSWFRAPRETQYF
NA,14,many,TRBV20-1,TRBJ2-3,TGCAGTGCAACCCAACACAGGGTGGTGGATACGCAGTATTTT,CSATQHRVVDTQYF
TRBD1,12,many,TRBV3-1,TRBJ1-6,TGTGCCTGCGGGACAGGGGATTCACCCCTCCACTTT,CACGTGDSPLHF
TRBD2,11,many,TRBV20-1,TRBJ2-3,TGCAGTGCTGAGGGACTAGCGGGAGAGTATTTT,CSAEGLAGEYF
TRBD1,15,many,TRBV6-1,TRBJ1-5,TGTGCCAGCAGGACTGGACAGGGGGCAACTCAGCCCCAGCATTTT,CASRTGQGATQPQHF
NA,13,few,TRBV7-6,TRBJ1-1,TGTGCCAGCAGCTTCAGGGCGGGCACTGAAGCTTTCTTT,CASSFRAGTEAFF
NA,13,few,TRBV20-1,TRBJ1-5,TGCAGTGCTAGTTCGGGTCCAAATCAGCCCCAGCATTTT,CSASSGPNQPQHF
NA,13,many,TRBV7-2,TRBJ1-6,TGTGCCAGCAGCTTAGTTGGCAGTCGCACCCTCCACTTT,CASSLVGSRTLHF
TRBD1,15,few,TRBV20-1,TRBJ2-7,TGCAGTGCTAGTTCCAATGACAGGGGTACCTACGAGCAGTACTTC,CSASSNDRGTYEQYF
TRBD1,21,NA,TRBV20-1,TRBJ2-1,TGCAGTGCTAGAGCGGCGGACAGGGGGCGCGAGCGGGAGTTCTCCTACAATGAGCAGTTCTTC,CSARAADRGREREFSYNEQFF
NA,12,NA,TRBV29-1,TRBJ1-1,TGCAGCGTTGTAGGGATGAACACTGAAGCTTTCTTT,CSVVGMNTEAFF
TRBD1,14,NA,TRBV20-1,TRBJ1-2,TGCAGTGCAAATACCAGGGGGAGAGGGTATGGCTACACCTTC,CSANTRGRGYGYTF
TRBD2,15,NA,TRBV12-3/TRBV12-4,TRBJ2-1,TGTGCCAGCAGTTTGCGACTAGCGGAGAACCATGAGCAGTTCTTC,CASSLRLAENHEQFF
NA,15,NA,TRBV10-3,TRBJ2-3,TGTGCCATTATTAACCGGAACAAGAGCACAGATACGCAGTATTTT,CAIINRNKSTDTQYF
NA,11,many,TRBV29-1,TRBJ2-7,TGCAGCGTTGGGCAGGCCTACGAGCAGTACTTC,CSVGQAYEQYF
NA,15,many,TRBV27,TRBJ1-5,TGTGCCAGCAGTTTAACCGGGACGGGCAATCAGCCCCAGCATTTT,CASSLTGTGNQPQHF
TRBD1,15,few,TRBV6-1,TRBJ1-4,TGTGCCAGCAGTCCAAGGGGACAGGTGGATGAAAAACTGTTTTTT,CASSPRGQVDEKLFF
TRBD2,15,NA,TRBV10-3,TRBJ2-5,TGTGCCATCAGTGGAACTAGCGGGAGTCGAGAGACCCAGTACTTC,CAISGTSGSRETQYF
TRBD2,16,few,TRBV5-6,TRBJ2-7,TGTGCCAGCAGCTTGGGAGGACTAGCGGGCTCCTACGAGCAGTACTTC,CASSLGGLAGSYEQYF
NA,14,many,TRBV27,TRBJ2-5,TGTGCCAGCAGTTTTAAGGGAAGGAGGGAGACCCAGTACTTC,CASSFKGRRETQYF
TRBD1,14,many,TRBV5-6,TRBJ2-7,TGTGCCAGCAGCCCTCAGGGGGTGACAGGCGAGCAGTACTTC,CASSPQGVTGEQYF